A single sample is the source of the 14 T cell receptor beta chains below, sequenced in a study of Graves' ophthalmopathy and Graves' hyperthyroidism. Amplification from RNA transcripts yielded the TCR beta CDR3 regions. The first round was an RT-PCR with HTBI primers, and the second round was a multiplex PCR. TCRdb re-called the multiplex PCR reads with MiXCR, one entry per CDR3 protein. Among roughly 400,000 distinct CDR3 sequences listed, about 18% were seen once. The specimen was peripheral blood. These receptors were taken from an adult woman with stable Graves' hyperthyroidism.

This clonotype was seen at least ten times. The chain links TRBV6-2 or TRBV6-3 to TRBJ2-7; D not certain. V was cut by 2 bases and J by 6 bases, with 8 bases left in between. CDR1 and CDR2 from the germline V gene are MNHEY and SVGEGT. CDR3 size: 12 residues. The CDR3 loop is CASSYPWGEQYF. CDR3 coding DNA: TGTGCCAGCAGTTACCCCTGGGGCGAGCAGTACTTC.

This clonotype appeared many times. The rearrangement uses TRBV5-1 and TRBJ2-6; D is unresolved. The CDR3 is 13 amino acids. CDR1 SGHRS and CDR2 YFSETQ come from the germline V gene. The V and J ends lost 4 bases and 5 bases respectively, with 7 bases between them. The CDR3: CASSRDRANVLTF. The CDR3, as DNA: TGCGCCAGCAGCCGAGACAGGGCCAACGTCCTGACTTTC.

This clonotype was observed at least ten times. V gene TRBV20-1 combines with J gene TRBJ2-5, with D perhaps matching TRBD1 (6 bases). Trimming removed 7 bases from V and 3 bases from J, with 9 bases in between. Germline lookup yields CDR1 DFQATT and CDR2 SNEGSKA (reference sequence). This CDR3 region has 11 residues. CDR3 amino acids: CSVGAKETQYF. CDR3 nucleotides: TGCAGTGTGGGGGCAAAAGAGACCCAGTACTTC.

In its sample, this clonotype was seen many times. The chain has TRBV19 and TRBJ1-2, with a weak D call TRBD1 (5 bases). Trimming removed 5 bases from V and 10 bases from J, with 14 bases in between. Germline assignment: CDR1 LNHDA and CDR2 SQIVND (reference sequence). This CDR3 spans 12 amino acids. The CDR3: CASSPRDGDYTF. The CDR3 DNA is TGTGCCAGTAGTCCGCGGGACGGAGACTACACCTTC. The whole variable domain, filled in from reference TRBV19 and TRBJ1-2, reads DGGITQSPKYLFRKEGQNVTLSCEQNLNHDAMYWYRQDPGQGLRLIYYSQIVNDFQKGDIAEGYSVSREKKESFPLTVTSAQKNPTAFYLCASSPRDGDYTFGSGTRLTVV.

At least ten counts were recorded for this clonotype. V is TRBV2 and J is TRBJ2-7; perhaps TRBD2 as D (5 bases). The germline V and J ends were trimmed by 4 bases and 4 bases, with 11 bases remaining between them. CDR1 and CDR2 (germline): SNHLY, FYNNEI. The CDR3 consists of 13 residues. The CDR3, as DNA: TGTGCCAGCAGTGGGCTAGCATCGTACGAGCAGTACTTC. This sequence encodes CASSGLASYEQYF.

This clonotype rates as medium-sized. J is TRBJ2-7 and V is TRBV6-5; 8 bases match TRBD2. V was pared by 2 bases and J by 5 bases, with 2 bases of the junction left unmatched. The CDR3 is 13 residues long. Germline V CDR1 and CDR2: MNHEY, SVGAGI. CDR3: CASSYATSDEQYF. DNA of the CDR3: TGTGCCAGCAGTTACGCGACTAGCGACGAGCAGTACTTC.

This clonotype has ten or more counts. The gene calls are TRBV5-6 and TRBJ2-2; D remains ambiguous. There are 13 residues in the CDR3. The germline V gene has CDR1 SGHDT and CDR2 YYEEEE. Trimming left V 2 bases short and J 7 bases short, with 9 bases between. CDR3 in amino acids: CASSLKQVGELFF. The CDR3 bases are TGTGCCAGCAGCTTAAAGCAGGTCGGGGAGCTGTTTTTT.

This clonotype was found many times. The gene calls are TRBV4-1 and TRBJ1-1; possibly TRBD1 for D (5 bases). V was pared by 4 bases and J by 8 bases, with 11 bases between. This CDR3 is built from 12 residues. Germline lookup yields CDR1 MGHRA and CDR2 YSYEKL. In DNA form, the CDR3 reads TGCGCCAGCAGCCGGGGGACCGCCGAAGCTTTCTTT. Translating it yields CASSRGTAEAFF.

This clonotype was counted ten times or more. The chain couples TRBV7-2 to TRBJ1-3; 9 bases align to TRBD1. CDR1 is SGHTA, CDR2 FQGNSA, per germline. This CDR3 is 16 amino acids long. V lost 6 bases and J lost 2; bases outside the gene matches: 8. In DNA form, the CDR3 reads TGTGCCAGCAGGGACCCGGGACAGGGTGCTGGAAACACCATATATTTT. As protein: CASRDPGQGAGNTIYF.

The sample holds many counts of this clonotype. This chain uses TRBV19 with TRBJ1-6; D gene unclear. V was shortened by 3 bases and J by 7 bases, with 13 bases between the two germline ends. This CDR3 comprises 15 residues. The germline CDR1 and CDR2 sequences are LNHDA and SQIVND (reference sequence). CDR3 residues: CASSIQASLNSPLHF. The CDR3 DNA is TGTGCCAGTAGTATTCAGGCTTCCCTGAATTCACCCCTCCACTTT.

Ten or more counts support this clonotype. The chain has TRBV12-3 or TRBV12-4 and TRBJ1-1; 9 bases are shared with TRBD1. V dropped 5 bases and J dropped 6; count of bases not matched to a gene: 10. The CDR3 has 15 residues. CDR3 in amino acids: CASSRQQGAWAEAFF. The CDR3 DNA follows: TGTGCCAGCAGTCGCCAACAGGGGGCATGGGCTGAAGCTTTCTTT.

The table lists this clonotype with many counts. V gene TRBV6-2 or TRBV6-3 combines with J gene TRBJ1-1, with D unresolved. Trimming left V 7 bases short and J 3 bases short, with 12 bases between. This CDR3 has 13 amino acids. Germline CDR1 reads MNHEY; CDR2 reads SVGEGT. CDR3: CASTHRGYTEAFF. The CDR3 coding sequence is TGTGCCAGCACCCACCGTGGGTACACTGAAGCTTTCTTT.

This clonotype was detected ten times or more. The chain links TRBV29-1 to TRBJ1-1, with 7 bases lining up with TRBD1. CDR1 is SQVTM and CDR2 is ANQGSEA in the germline V gene. This CDR3 contains 14 residues. The J segment lost 2 bases and the V segment lost 7 bases, leaving 10 bases of the junction unmatched. The CDR3 sequence: CSAPGTVPNTEAFF. CDR3 DNA sequence: TGCAGCGCCCCCGGGACAGTTCCTAACACTGAAGCTTTCTTT.

This clonotype was seen many times. The rearrangement links TRBV6-1 to TRBJ2-2; D not certain. Germline-derived CDR1 and CDR2 are MNHNS and SASEGT. The CDR3 covers 13 residues. Deletions cut 7 bases from V and 5 bases from J, with 11 bases between. CDR3 loop: CASTQPATGELFF. In nucleotides, the CDR3 is TGTGCCAGCACCCAACCTGCGACCGGGGAGCTGTTTTTT.